The entry below describes one TCR beta chain. Its antigen is undetermined. This sample was included in a study of PD-L1 blockade in urothelial cancer. Across the study: Patients arrived having already received 0 to 3 prior chemotherapy regimens. Counts from blood samples showed a median of roughly 140,000 T cells. General observations from the study: Prediction of better survival came from below-median pretreatment blood TCR clonality.

Each PCR contained spiked-in synthetic TCR analog templates. Profiled with immunoSEQ multiplex PCR; TCRdb holds only in-frame clones, not every one. The sample records around 66,000 clones, roughly 86% being singletons. This sample's time point: peripheral blood 6 weeks after treatment start. The receptor comes from a man aged 60-69 years with urothelial cancer. The specimen comprised PBMCs, sampled around atezolizumab (anti-PD-L1) treatment.

The CDR3 DNA reads TGTGCCAGCAGCCCCGGGGACAGGGGATTAGGCAATCAGCCCCAGCATTTT. Encoded protein: CASSPGDRGLGNQPQHF. The genes are TRBV11-2 and TRBJ1-5, with TRBD1 identical over 10 bases. V shed 5 bases and J 2 bases; nucleotides not matched to a gene: 9. This CDR3 has 17 residues. Looked up from germline, CDR1 is SGHAT and CDR2 is FQNNGV.